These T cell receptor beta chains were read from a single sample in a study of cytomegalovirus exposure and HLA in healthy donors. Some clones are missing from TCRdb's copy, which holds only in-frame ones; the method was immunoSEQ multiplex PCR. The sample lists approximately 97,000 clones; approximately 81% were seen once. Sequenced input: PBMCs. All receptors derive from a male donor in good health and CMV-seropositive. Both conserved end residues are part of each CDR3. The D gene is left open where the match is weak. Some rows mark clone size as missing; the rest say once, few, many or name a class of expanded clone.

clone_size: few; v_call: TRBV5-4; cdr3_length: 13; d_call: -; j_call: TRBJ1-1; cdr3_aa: CASSLAGNTEAFF; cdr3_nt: TGTGCCAGCAGCTTGGCCGGTAACACTGAAGCTTTCTTT
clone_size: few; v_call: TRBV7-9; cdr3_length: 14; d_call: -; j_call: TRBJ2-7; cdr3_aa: CASSPPTSSYEQYF; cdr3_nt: TGTGCCAGCAGCCCACCAACTAGTAGCTACGAGCAGTACTTC
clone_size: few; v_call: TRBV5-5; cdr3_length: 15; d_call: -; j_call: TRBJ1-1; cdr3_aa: CASSSRTQGHTEAFF; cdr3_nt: TGTGCCAGCAGCTCCCGGACCCAGGGGCATACTGAAGCTTTCTTT
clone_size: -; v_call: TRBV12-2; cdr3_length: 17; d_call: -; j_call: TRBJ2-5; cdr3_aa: CASRPRLSGTYQETQYF; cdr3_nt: TGTGCAAGTCGCCCACGTCTTAGCGGGACGTACCAAGAGACCCAGTACTTC
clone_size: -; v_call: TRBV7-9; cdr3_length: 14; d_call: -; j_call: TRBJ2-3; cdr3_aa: CASRTGVNTDTQYF; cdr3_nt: TGTGCCAGCAGGACGGGGGTTAACACAGATACGCAGTATTTT
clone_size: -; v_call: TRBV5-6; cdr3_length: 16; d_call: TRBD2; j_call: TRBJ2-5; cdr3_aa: CASSPAGGPFLETQYF; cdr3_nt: TGTGCCAGCAGCCCCGCGGGGGGACCCTTCTTGGAGACCCAGTACTTC
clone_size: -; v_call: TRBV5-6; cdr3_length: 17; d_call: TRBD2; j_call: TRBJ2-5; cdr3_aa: CASSFSGTSGFQETQYF; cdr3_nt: TGTGCCAGCAGCTTTTCAGGGACTAGCGGCTTCCAAGAGACCCAGTACTTC
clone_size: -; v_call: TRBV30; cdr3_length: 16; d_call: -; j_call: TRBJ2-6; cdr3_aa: CAWSTGLQAGANVLTF; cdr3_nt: TGTGCCTGGTCCACAGGGTTGCAGGCTGGGGCCAACGTCCTGACTTTC
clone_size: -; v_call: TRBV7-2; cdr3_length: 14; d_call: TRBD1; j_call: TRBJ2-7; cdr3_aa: CASSTRDRAPEQYF; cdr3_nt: TGTGCCAGCTCCACTAGGGACAGGGCCCCCGAGCAGTACTTC
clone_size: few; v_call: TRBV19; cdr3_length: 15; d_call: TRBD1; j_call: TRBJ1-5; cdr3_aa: CASSTGTGRYQPQHF; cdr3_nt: TGTGCCAGTAGTACCGGGACAGGGAGGTATCAGCCCCAGCATTTT
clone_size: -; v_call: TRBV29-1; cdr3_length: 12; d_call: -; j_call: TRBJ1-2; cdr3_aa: CSVEGFNYGYTF; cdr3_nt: TGCAGCGTGGAGGGGTTTAACTATGGCTACACCTTC
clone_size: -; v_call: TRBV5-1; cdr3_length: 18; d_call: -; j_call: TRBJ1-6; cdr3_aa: CASSASILTPRTNSPLHF; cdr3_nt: TGCGCCAGCAGCGCATCTATTTTGACACCCAGAACTAATTCACCCCTCCACTTT
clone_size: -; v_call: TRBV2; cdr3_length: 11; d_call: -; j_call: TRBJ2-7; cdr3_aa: CASSAGNEQYF; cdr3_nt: TGTGCCAGCAGTGCGGGGAACGAGCAGTACTTC
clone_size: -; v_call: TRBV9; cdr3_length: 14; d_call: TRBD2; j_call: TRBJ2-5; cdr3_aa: CASSLGLDQETQYF; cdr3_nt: TGTGCCAGCAGCTTGGGACTAGATCAAGAGACCCAGTACTTC
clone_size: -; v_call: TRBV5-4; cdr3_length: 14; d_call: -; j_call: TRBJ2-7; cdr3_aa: CASSRTGSSYEQYF; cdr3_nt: TGTGCCAGCAGCCGGACGGGGAGCTCCTACGAGCAGTACTTC
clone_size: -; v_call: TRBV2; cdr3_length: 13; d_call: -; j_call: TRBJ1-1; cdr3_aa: CASSPVGVTEAFF; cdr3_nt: TGTGCCAGCAGCCCCGTCGGGGTTACTGAAGCTTTCTTT
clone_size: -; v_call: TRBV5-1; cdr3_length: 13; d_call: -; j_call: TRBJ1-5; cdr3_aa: CASSLQGDQPQHF; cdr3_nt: TGCGCCAGCAGCTTACAAGGGGATCAGCCCCAGCATTTT
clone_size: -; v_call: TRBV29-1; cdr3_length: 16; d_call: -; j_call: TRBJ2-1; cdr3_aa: CSVITRGRGTYNEQFF; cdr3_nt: TGCAGCGTAATAACCAGGGGAAGGGGAACCTACAATGAGCAGTTCTTC
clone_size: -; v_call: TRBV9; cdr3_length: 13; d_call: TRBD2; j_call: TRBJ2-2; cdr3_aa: CASGLAGVGELFF; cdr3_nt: TGTGCCAGCGGACTAGCGGGGGTGGGGGAGCTGTTTTTT
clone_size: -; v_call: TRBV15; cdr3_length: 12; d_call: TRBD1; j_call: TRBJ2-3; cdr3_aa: CATGTGRNTQYF; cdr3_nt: TGTGCCACCGGGACAGGGCGAAATACGCAGTATTTT
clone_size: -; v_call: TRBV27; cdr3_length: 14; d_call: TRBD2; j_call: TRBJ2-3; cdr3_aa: CASSSLAGGMAWYF; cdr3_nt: TGTGCCAGCAGTTCGCTAGCGGGGGGTATGGCGTGGTATTTT
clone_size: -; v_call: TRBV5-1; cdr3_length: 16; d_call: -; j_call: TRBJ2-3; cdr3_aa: CASSLERGTGTDTQYF; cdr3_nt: TGCGCCAGCAGCTTGGAACGGGGTACAGGCACAGATACGCAGTATTTT
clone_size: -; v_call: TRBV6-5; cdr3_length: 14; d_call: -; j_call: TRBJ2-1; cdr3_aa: CASSYRGYDNEQFF; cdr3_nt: TGTGCCAGCAGTTACCGGGGGTACGACAATGAGCAGTTCTTC
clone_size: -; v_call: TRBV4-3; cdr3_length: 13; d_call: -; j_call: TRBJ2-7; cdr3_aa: CASSHSSGDEQYF; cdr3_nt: TGCGCCAGCAGCCATAGCTCAGGGGACGAGCAGTACTTC
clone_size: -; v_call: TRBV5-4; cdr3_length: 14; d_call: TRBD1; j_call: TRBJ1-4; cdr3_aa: CASSLQGAGEKLFF; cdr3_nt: TGTGCCAGCAGCTTACAGGGGGCCGGAGAAAAACTGTTTTTT
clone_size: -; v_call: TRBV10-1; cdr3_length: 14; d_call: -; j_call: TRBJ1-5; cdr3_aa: CASSESVPPEPQHF; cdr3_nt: TGCGCCAGCAGTGAGTCTGTTCCCCCTGAGCCCCAGCATTTT
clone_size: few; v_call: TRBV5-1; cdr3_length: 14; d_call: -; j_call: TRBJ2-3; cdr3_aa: CASRFTGSTDTQYF; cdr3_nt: TGCGCCAGCAGGTTCACAGGGAGCACAGATACGCAGTATTTT
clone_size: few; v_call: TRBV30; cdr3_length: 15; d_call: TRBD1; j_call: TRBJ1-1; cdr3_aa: CAWSTLQGARTEAFF; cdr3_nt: TGTGCCTGGAGTACATTACAGGGGGCGCGAACTGAAGCTTTCTTT
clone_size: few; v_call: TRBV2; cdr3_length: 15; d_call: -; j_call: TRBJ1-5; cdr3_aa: CASSVGVTGNQPQHF; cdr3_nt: TGTGCCAGCAGTGTAGGGGTGACGGGCAATCAGCCCCAGCATTTT
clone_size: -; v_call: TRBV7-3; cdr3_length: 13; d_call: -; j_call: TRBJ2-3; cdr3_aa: CASSPAGGDTQYF; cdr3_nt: TGTGCCAGCAGCCCGGCAGGGGGGGATACGCAGTATTTT
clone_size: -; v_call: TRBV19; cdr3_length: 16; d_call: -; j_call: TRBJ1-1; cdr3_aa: CASSTIMEGRDTEAFF; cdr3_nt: TGTGCCAGTAGTACCATTATGGAGGGCAGGGACACTGAAGCTTTCTTT
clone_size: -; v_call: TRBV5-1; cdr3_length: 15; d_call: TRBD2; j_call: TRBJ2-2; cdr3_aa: CASSLRGVNTGELFF; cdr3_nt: TGCGCCAGCAGCTTGCGGGGGGTGAACACCGGGGAGCTGTTTTTT
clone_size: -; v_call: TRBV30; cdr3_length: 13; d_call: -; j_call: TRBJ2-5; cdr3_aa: CARSDGGTETQYF; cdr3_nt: TGTGCCCGATCGGACGGAGGAACAGAGACCCAGTACTTC
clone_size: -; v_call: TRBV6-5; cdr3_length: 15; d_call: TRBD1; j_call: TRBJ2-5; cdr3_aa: CASRGGDRERETQYF; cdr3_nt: TGTGCCAGCAGGGGGGGGGACAGGGAACGAGAGACCCAGTACTTC
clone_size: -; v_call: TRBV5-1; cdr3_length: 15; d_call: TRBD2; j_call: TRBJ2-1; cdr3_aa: CASSTAGGSYNEQFF; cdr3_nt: TGCGCCAGCAGCACCGCGGGGGGCTCCTACAATGAGCAGTTCTTC
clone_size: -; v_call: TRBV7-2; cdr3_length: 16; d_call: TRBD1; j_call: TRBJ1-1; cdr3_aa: CASSLQGAAVHTEAFF; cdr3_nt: TGTGCCAGCAGCTTACAGGGGGCAGCCGTCCACACTGAAGCTTTCTTT
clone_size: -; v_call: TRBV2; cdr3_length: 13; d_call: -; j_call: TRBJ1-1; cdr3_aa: CASTETENTEAFF; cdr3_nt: TGTGCCAGCACCGAGACAGAGAACACTGAAGCTTTCTTT
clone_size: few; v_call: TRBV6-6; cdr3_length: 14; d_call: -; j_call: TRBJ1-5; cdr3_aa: CASSGSRGNQPQHF; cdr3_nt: TGTGCCAGCAGTGGCAGTCGGGGGAATCAGCCCCAGCATTTT
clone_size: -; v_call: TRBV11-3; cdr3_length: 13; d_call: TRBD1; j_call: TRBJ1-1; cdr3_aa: CASSFTGVGKAFF; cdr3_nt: TGTGCCAGCAGCTTTACAGGGGTTGGAAAAGCTTTCTTT
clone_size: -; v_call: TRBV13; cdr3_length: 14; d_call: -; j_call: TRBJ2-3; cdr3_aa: CASSPSRVTDTQYF; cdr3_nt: TGTGCCAGCAGTCCCTCCAGGGTCACAGATACGCAGTATTTT
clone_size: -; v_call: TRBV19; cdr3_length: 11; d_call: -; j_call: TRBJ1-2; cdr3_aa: CASTGIYGYTF; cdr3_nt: TGTGCCAGTACAGGGATCTATGGCTACACCTTC
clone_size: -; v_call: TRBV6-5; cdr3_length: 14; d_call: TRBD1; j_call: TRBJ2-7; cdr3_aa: CASRNRGFSYEQYF; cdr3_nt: TGTGCCAGCAGGAACAGGGGGTTCTCCTACGAGCAGTACTTC
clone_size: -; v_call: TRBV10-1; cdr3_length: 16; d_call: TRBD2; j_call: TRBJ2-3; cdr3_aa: CASNTGTSGGIDTQYF; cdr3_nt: TGCGCCAGCAATACGGGGACTAGCGGGGGTATAGATACGCAGTATTTT
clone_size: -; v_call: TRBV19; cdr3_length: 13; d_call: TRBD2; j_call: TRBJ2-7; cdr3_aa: CASSIGQGGEQYF; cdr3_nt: TGTGCCAGTAGTATAGGGCAGGGAGGGGAGCAGTACTTC
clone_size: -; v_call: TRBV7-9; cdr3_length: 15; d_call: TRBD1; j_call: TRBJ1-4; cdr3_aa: CASRDGRGPQEKLFF; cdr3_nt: TGTGCCAGCAGGGACGGCAGGGGGCCGCAGGAGAAACTGTTTTTT
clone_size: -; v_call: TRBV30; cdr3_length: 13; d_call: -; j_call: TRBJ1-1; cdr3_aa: CAFTRTRNTEAFF; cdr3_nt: TGTGCCTTCACCAGGACAAGGAACACTGAAGCTTTCTTT
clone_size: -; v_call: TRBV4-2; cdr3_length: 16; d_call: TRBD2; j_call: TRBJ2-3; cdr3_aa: CASSQELAGDPDTQYF; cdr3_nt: TGTGCCAGCAGCCAAGAACTAGCGGGGGACCCAGATACGCAGTATTTT
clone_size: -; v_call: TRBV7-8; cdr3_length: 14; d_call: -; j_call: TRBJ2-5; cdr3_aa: CASSRDNYQETQYF; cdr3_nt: TGTGCCAGCAGCAGGGACAACTACCAAGAGACCCAGTACTTC
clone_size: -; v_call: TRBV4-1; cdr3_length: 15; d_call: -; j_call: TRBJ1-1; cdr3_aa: CASSQEQGRNTEAFF; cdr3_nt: TGCGCCAGCAGCCAAGAACAGGGTAGGAACACTGAAGCTTTCTTT
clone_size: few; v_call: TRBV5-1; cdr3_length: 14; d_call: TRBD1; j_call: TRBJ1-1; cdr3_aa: CASSSGQTNTEAFF; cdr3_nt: TGCGCCAGCAGCTCGGGACAGACGAACACTGAAGCTTTCTTT